Listed here is a single T cell receptor beta chain. The record originates from a study of OX40 agonist ivuxolimab in advanced cancers. Sequencing used immunoSEQ multiplex PCR; TCRdb keeps in-frame clones, though not all of them. This table holds 25,000 or so clones, around 75% found once. CDR1 and CDR2 (germline): KGHSH, LQKENI. The CDR3 length is 16 residues. V lost 0 bases and J 3 bases, leaving 13 bases between the germline ends. The chain is built from TRBV18 and TRBJ2-3; possible D gene TRBD2, 5 bases. Specimen: CD4+ or CD8+ T cells sorted from blood, collected in a trial of the OX40 agonist ivuxolimab. This clonotype was obtained from an adult with an advanced solid tumor such as melanoma, head and neck, liver or kidney cancer. Here the CDR3 DNA reads TGTGCCAGCTCACCACCGGCGAGGGTGGTAACAGATACGCAGTATTTT. Residues: CASSPPARVVTDTQYF.